This is a list of T cell receptor beta chains from one sample in a study of graft-versus-host responses after intestinal transplantation. The assay was immunoSEQ multiplex PCR, and TCRdb's table has in-frame clones only and misses some. This table holds around 110,000 clones, 90% found once. These receptors' antigens are unknown. Specimen: unstimulated CD4+ T cells sorted from spleen or lymph node cells, collected before intestinal transplant. Receptors were obtained from a human donor who received an intestinal transplant. The CDR3 runs from the conserved cysteine through the conserved F or W. D genes are given only for firm matches. Clone size is shown for a subset of rows, as once, few, many or a class of expanded clone.

clone_size	v_call	d_call	j_call	cdr3_nt	cdr3_aa
.	TRBV11-1	.	TRBJ2-5	TGTGCCAGCAGCTTAGTACTCGAAGGGGGGACCCAGTACTTC	CASSLVLEGGTQYF
.	TRBV18	.	TRBJ2-5	TGTGCCAGCTCACACCAGGGATTCCAAGAGACCCAGTACTTC	CASSHQGFQETQYF
.	TRBV28	TRBD2	TRBJ2-3	TGTGCCAGCAGTCCGCCCCCAGCGGGAGTGGTCGGCACAGATACGCAGTATTTT	CASSPPPAGVVGTDTQYF
once	TRBV28	.	TRBJ1-5	TGTGCCAGCAGGATGACAGGTGAACGTAATCAGCCCCAGCATTTT	CASRMTGERNQPQHF
.	TRBV30	.	TRBJ1-2	TGTGCCTGGAGAGCGGAACGTTACCGCTATGGCTACACCTTC	CAWRAERYRYGYTF
.	TRBV7-2	.	TRBJ1-1	TGTGCCAGCAGCTTAGGATACATGAGGGTCAACACTGAAGCCTTCTTT	CASSLGYMRVNTEAFF
.	TRBV20-1	.	TRBJ2-2	TGCAGTGCTACCCCCCTCGGGGAGCTGTTTTTT	CSATPLGELFF
.	TRBV18	.	TRBJ2-3	TGTGCCAGCTCACCACTATCGGGGTCGGTGGGCCCAGATACGCAGTATTTT	CASSPLSGSVGPDTQYF
.	TRBV7-3	TRBD2	TRBJ2-3	TGTGCCAGCAGCTCCGGAGCGGGAGGTTACACAGATACGCAGTATTTT	CASSSGAGGYTDTQYF
.	TRBV12-2	.	TRBJ2-1	TGTGCAAGTCGCTTAGCCGGGTACAATGAGCAGTTCTTC	CASRLAGYNEQFF
.	TRBV11-2	TRBD2	TRBJ2-1	TGTGCCAGCAGCTTAACTAGCGGGGCATACAATGAGCAGTTCTTC	CASSLTSGAYNEQFF
once	TRBV5-1	.	TRBJ1-1	TGCGCCAGCAGCTTGGGGGCTACTGAAGCTTTCTTT	CASSLGATEAFF
.	TRBV6-5	.	TRBJ1-2	TGTGCCAGCAGTTATTCGGGGGCTAACTATGGCTACACCTTC	CASSYSGANYGYTF
.	TRBV5-1	TRBD2	TRBJ2-3	TGCGCCAGCAGCCTCGGACTAGCGGTCGCCACAGATACGCAGTATTTT	CASSLGLAVATDTQYF
.	TRBV29-1	TRBD1	TRBJ2-5	TGCAGCGTTGGGGCGGGCAGGGGGAAAGAGACCCAGTACTTC	CSVGAGRGKETQYF
.	TRBV4-1	.	TRBJ1-6	TGCGCCAGCCGCCCAGGGGAGAGCTCCTATAATTCACCCCTCCACTTT	CASRPGESSYNSPLHF
.	TRBV5-4	.	TRBJ2-2	TGTGCCAGCAGCTTGGTGTGGGACCGGACTATCGCGAACACCGGGGAGCTGTTTTTT	CASSLVWDRTIANTGELFF
.	TRBV27	TRBD1	TRBJ1-6	TGTGCCAGCAGTTTATCGTTGGGACAGCAAACACATTCCAGCTATAATTCACCCCTCCACTTT	CASSLSLGQQTHSSYNSPLHF
.	TRBV2	.	TRBJ1-1	TGTGCCAGCAGTCTCGGGGTGAACACTGAAGCTTTCTTT	CASSLGVNTEAFF
.	TRBV7-6	.	TRBJ2-1	TGTGCCAGCAGCGCGGGGGGACAGATTTACAATGAGCAGTTCTTC	CASSAGGQIYNEQFF
.	TRBV28	.	TRBJ1-1	TGTGCCAGCAGTTTTCTTGTTAGTCTGGGACTGGCTGAAGCTTTCTTT	CASSFLVSLGLAEAFF
.	TRBV7-3	.	TRBJ2-2	TGTGCCAGCAGCCCTTTCCACAGCGGAAACACCGGGGAGCTGTTTTTT	CASSPFHSGNTGELFF
.	TRBV2	.	TRBJ1-2	TGTGCCAGCAGTGGGACTGCCGGCGCGCGAACCGATGGAGGCTACACCTTC	CASSGTAGARTDGGYTF
.	TRBV5-1	.	TRBJ2-3	TGCGCCAGCAGCGCGTGGCGGGGGCTTAGCACAGATACGCAGTATTTT	CASSAWRGLSTDTQYF
.	TRBV6-6	.	TRBJ1-5	TGTGCCAGCAGTCCGTATAGCAATCAGCCCCAGCATTTT	CASSPYSNQPQHF
.	TRBV5-4	.	TRBJ1-5	TGTGCCAGCAGCTTGGCCGGTAATCAGCCCCAGCATTTT	CASSLAGNQPQHF
once	TRBV4-1	.	TRBJ1-5	TGCGCCAGCAGCCAAGATAGTTTCACGTCGAGGAGAAATCAGCCCCAGCATTTT	CASSQDSFTSRRNQPQHF
.	TRBV27	TRBD1	TRBJ1-5	TGTGCCAGCAGTTTATTGGGACAGGCGGGAGGGCAGCCCCAGCATTTT	CASSLLGQAGGQPQHF
once	TRBV19	TRBD1	TRBJ2-7	TGTGCCAGTAGTTTGGCAGGGGGCAACGAGCAGTACTTC	CASSLAGGNEQYF
.	TRBV5-4	TRBD1	TRBJ2-5	TGTGCCAGCAGCTTGGATCGGACAGGGGGAGAGACCCAGTACTTC	CASSLDRTGGETQYF
.	TRBV28	.	TRBJ1-2	TGTGCCAGCAGTTTTCCCAGGCAGACGCCCCGGGGGTATGGCTACACCTTC	CASSFPRQTPRGYGYTF
.	TRBV18	.	TRBJ1-2	TGTGCCAGCTCACCAAAAAGCTCAGGACTCTTCTATGGCTACACCTTC	CASSPKSSGLFYGYTF
.	TRBV13	.	TRBJ2-5	TGTGCCAGCAGCCGCAGAGAGACCCAGTACTTC	CASSRRETQYF
.	TRBV5-6	.	TRBJ2-5	TGTGCCAGCAGCTTGGAGCCGCTGGAGACCCAGTACTTC	CASSLEPLETQYF
.	TRBV5-4	.	TRBJ1-3	TGTGCCAGCAGCCCCCAGGGGGGAAACACCATATATTTT	CASSPQGGNTIYF
.	TRBV27	.	TRBJ1-5	TGTGCCAGCCAGTCGTTCGGGGGCAATCAGCCCCAGCATTTT	CASQSFGGNQPQHF
.	TRBV5-1	TRBD2	TRBJ2-7	TGCGCCAGCAGCTTGGAGCGGGGGGGCGTTGGCGAGCAGTACTTC	CASSLERGGVGEQYF
.	TRBV5-1	.	TRBJ2-5	TGCGCCAGCAGCTTCCGGGGTCTGGCCCCAGAGACCCAGTACTTC	CASSFRGLAPETQYF
.	TRBV18	.	TRBJ2-5	TGTGCCAGCTCACCACAGCAGGAAGAGACCCAGTACTTC	CASSPQQEETQYF